The subject of this entry is one TCR beta chain. Its specificity is not known. This sample was included in a study of graft-versus-host responses after intestinal transplantation. Study-wide context: Recipients received multivisceral, liver-intestinal, or isolated intestinal transplants. For approximately three years after anti-thymocyte globulin induction, all recipients took tacrolimus and steroids.

The CDR3 length is 14 residues. From germline, CDR1 is MNHEY and CDR2 SVGAGI. The V and J ends lost 6 bases and 4 bases, in that order; junction bases with no gene match: 4. Libraries were prepared by immunoSEQ multiplex PCR; TCRdb keeps only in-frame clonotypes and omits some of them. Of over 100,000 clones in the sample, approximately 92% were seen once. Study findings and constraints: The marrow of recipients harbored GvH clones, and ileum or blood showed some of them first. When patients had graft-donor T cell macrochimerism, their allografts held high graft-versus-host to host-versus-graft clonal ratios.

This material consisted of unstimulated CD4+ T cells sorted from spleen or lymph node cells, taken before transplant. V usage is TRBV6-5 and J usage is TRBJ1-2; 11 bases map to TRBD1. The TCR was taken from a human donor who was the organ donor for an intestinal transplant. The CDR3 coding sequence is TGTGCCAGCAGCGTGGACAGGGGGCTCTATGGCTACACCTTC. Its protein product is CASSVDRGLYGYTF.